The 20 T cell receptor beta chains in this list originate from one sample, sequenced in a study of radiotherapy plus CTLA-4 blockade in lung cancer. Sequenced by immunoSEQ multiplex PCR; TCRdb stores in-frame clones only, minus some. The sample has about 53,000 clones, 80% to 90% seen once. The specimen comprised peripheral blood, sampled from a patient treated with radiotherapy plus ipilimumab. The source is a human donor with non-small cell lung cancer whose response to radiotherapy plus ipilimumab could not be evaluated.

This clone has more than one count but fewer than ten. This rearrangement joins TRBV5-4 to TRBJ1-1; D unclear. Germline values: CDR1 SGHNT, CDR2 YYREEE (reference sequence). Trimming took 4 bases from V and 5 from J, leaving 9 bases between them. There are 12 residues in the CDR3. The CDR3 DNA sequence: TGTGCCAGCAGCGGTATGAGGACTGAAGCTTTCTTT. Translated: CASSGMRTEAFF.

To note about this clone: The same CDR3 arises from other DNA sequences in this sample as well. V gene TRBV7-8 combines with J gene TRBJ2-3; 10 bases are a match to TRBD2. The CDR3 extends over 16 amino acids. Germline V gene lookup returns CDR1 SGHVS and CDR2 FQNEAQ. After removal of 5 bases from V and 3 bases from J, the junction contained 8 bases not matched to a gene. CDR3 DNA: TGTGCCAGCAGCATTGGAGCGGGAGGGCCGACAGATACGCAGTATTTT. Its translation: CASSIGAGGPTDTQYF.

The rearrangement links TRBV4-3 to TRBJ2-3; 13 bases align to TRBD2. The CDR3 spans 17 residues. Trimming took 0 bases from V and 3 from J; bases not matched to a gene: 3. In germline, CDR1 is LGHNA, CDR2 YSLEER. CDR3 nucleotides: TGCGCCAGCAGCCAAGATACTAGCGGGAGGGTTACAGATACGCAGTATTTT. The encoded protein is CASSQDTSGRVTDTQYF.

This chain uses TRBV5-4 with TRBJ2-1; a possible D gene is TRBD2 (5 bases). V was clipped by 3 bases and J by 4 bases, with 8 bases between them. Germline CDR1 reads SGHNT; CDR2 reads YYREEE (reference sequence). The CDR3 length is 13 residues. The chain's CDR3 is CASSSPGYNEQFF. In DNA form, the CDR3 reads TGTGCCAGCAGCTCCCCGGGGTACAATGAGCAGTTCTTC.

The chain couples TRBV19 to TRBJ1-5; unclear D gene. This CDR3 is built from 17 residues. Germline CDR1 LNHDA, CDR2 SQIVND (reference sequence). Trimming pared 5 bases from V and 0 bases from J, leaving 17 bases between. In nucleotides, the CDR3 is TGTGCCAGTAGTCAGGCCTTACCCTTGAATAGCAATCAGCCCCAGCATTTT. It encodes CASSQALPLNSNQPQHF.

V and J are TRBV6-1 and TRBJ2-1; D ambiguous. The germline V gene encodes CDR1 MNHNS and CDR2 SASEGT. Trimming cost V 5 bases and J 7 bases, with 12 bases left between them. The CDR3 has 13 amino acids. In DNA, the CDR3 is TGTGCCAGCAGTAGGATGGGCCCTAATGAGCAGTTCTTC. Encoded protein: CASSRMGPNEQFF.

Written as DNA, the CDR3 is TGTGCCAGCAGTGTAGGACTAGCGGGAGCAGAGACCCAGTACTTC. Its translation: CASSVGLAGAETQYF. The chain combines TRBV6-1 with TRBJ2-5; 13 positions agree with TRBD2. CDR3 length: 15 amino acids. The J segment lost 4 bases and the V segment lost 4 bases, leaving 3 bases of the junction unmatched. In germline, CDR1 is MNHNS, CDR2 SASEGT.

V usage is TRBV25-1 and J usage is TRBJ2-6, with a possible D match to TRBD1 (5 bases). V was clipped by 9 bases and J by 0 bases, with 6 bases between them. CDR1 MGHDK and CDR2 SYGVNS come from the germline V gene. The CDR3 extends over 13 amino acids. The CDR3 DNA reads TGTGCCAGTAGGGGCTCTGGGGCCAACGTCCTGACTTTC. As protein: CASRGSGANVLTF.

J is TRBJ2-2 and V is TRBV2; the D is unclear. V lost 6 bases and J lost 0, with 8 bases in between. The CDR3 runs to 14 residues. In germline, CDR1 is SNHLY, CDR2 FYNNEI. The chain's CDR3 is CASRIQANTGELFF. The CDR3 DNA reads TGTGCCAGCAGAATTCAGGCGAACACCGGGGAGCTGTTTTTT.

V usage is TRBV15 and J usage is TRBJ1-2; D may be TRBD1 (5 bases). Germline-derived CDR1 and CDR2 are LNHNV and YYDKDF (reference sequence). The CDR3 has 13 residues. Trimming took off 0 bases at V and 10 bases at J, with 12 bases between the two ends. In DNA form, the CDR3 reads TGTGCCACCAGCAGAGAAGGGGAGGACTTCTACACCTTC. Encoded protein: CATSREGEDFYTF.

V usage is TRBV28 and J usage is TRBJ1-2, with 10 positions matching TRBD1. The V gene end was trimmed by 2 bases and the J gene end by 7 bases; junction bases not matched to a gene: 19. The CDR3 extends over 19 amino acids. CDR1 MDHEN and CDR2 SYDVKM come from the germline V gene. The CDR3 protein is CASSLGYRLRQGAIGGYTF. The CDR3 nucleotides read TGTGCCAGCAGTTTAGGGTACCGCCTACGACAGGGGGCGATAGGTGGCTACACCTTC.

The CDR3 nucleotides read TGTGCCAGCAGCCTGCTAGCGGGAGGGCCCCCCTACAATGAGCAGTTCTTC. It is translated as CASSLLAGGPPYNEQFF. The rearrangement links TRBV7-8 to TRBJ2-1, with 12 bases identical to TRBD2. Germline loops: CDR1 SGHVS, CDR2 FQNEAQ. V lost 5 bases, J lost 2 bases, and 7 bases stayed unmatched. This CDR3 comprises 17 residues.

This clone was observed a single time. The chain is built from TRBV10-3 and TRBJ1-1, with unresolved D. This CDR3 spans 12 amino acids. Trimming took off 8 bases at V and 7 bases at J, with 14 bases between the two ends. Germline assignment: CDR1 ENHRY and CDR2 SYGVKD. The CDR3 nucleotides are TGTGCCATCGCTCGGGGTGGGATTGAAGCTTTCTTT. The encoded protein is CAIARGGIEAFF.

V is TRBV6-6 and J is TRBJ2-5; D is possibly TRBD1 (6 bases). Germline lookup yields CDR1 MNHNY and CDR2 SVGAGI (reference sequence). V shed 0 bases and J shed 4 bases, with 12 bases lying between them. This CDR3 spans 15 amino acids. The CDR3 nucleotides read TGTGCCAGCAGTTACTCGTCACAGGGTCCAGAGACCCAGTACTTC. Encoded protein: CASSYSSQGPETQYF.

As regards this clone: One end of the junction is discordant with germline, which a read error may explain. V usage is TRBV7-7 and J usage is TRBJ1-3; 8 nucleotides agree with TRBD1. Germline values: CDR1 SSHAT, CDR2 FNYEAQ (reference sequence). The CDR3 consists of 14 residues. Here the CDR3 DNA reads TGTGCTAGCAGCTCCGGACAGGGAAGAAACACCATATATTTT. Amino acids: CASSSGQGRNTIYF.

DNA for the CDR3: TGTGCCAGCAGTCCTAGGACTTTCTCCTACGAGCAGTACTTC. Amino acid sequence: CASSPRTFSYEQYF. The V and J genes are TRBV28 and TRBJ2-7; D is possibly TRBD2 (5 bases). This CDR3 spans 14 amino acids. CDR1 is MDHEN, CDR2 SYDVKM, per germline. V lost 5 bases and J 0 bases, leaving 11 bases between the germline ends.

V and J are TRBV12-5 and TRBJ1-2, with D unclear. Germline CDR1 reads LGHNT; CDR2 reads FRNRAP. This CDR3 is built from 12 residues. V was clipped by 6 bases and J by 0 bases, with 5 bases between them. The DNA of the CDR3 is TGTGCTAGTGGAACAGCTAACTATGGCTACACCTTC. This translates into CASGTANYGYTF.

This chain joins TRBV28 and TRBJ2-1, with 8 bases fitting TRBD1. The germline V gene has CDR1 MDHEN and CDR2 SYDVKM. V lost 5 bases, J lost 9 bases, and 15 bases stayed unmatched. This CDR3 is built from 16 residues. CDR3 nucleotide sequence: TGTGCCAGCAGTGCTACAGGGGGGTTCCCTACTACTGAGCAGTTCTTC. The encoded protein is CASSATGGFPTTEQFF.

The CDR3 is CASSFTLSYEQYF. The CDR3 nucleotides read TGTGCCAGCAGCTTTACTCTCTCCTACGAGCAGTACTTC. The V gene is TRBV7-9, the J gene TRBJ2-7; unclear D gene. The length of the CDR3 is 13 residues. In germline, CDR1 is SEHNR, CDR2 FQNEAQ (reference sequence). Trimming cost V 3 bases and J 0 bases, with 6 bases left between them. The variable domain in full, completed from reference TRBV7-9 and TRBJ2-7, reads DTGVSQNPRHKITKRGQNVTFRCDPISEHNRLYWYRQTLGQGPEFLTYFQNEAQLEKSRLLSDRFSAERPKGSFSTLEIQRTEQGDSAMYLCASSFTLSYEQYFGPGTRLTVT.

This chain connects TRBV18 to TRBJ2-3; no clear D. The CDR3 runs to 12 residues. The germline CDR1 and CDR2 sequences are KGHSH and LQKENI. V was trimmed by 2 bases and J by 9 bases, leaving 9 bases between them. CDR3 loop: CASSPSAATQYF. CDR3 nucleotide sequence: TGTGCCAGCTCACCAAGCGCCGCCACGCAGTATTTT.